Each of the 31 T cell receptor beta chains below was sequenced from the same sample in a study of blood T cell repertoires in COVID-19. Repertoires were generated with immunoSEQ multiplex PCR, while TCRdb's copy carries only in-frame clones and drops some. The sample shows some 380,000 clones, roughly 86% of them seen only once. Material: PBMCs or T cells enriched from blood (not recorded which). These receptors all stem from a young man who had recovered from COVID-19.

This clone was seen only once. The chain carries TRBV6-5 and TRBJ1-1, with TRBD1 matching over 7 bases. The trim removed 7 bases at V and 7 bases at J, leaving 6 bases unmatched. The CDR3 contains 12 residues. The V gene's germline CDR1 is MNHEY and CDR2 SVGAGI. The CDR3 here is CASITGEVEAFF. CDR3 coding DNA: TGTGCCAGCATTACAGGGGAGGTTGAAGCTTTCTTT.

The rearrangement uses TRBV7-9 and TRBJ1-1, with TRBD1 identical over 8 bases. This CDR3 is built from 15 residues. Unmatched junction bases numbered 15, after V lost 4 bases and J lost 11 bases. Germline V lookup: CDR1 SEHNR, CDR2 FQNEAQ (reference sequence). CDR3 region: CASSSQTTGDLTAFF. The CDR3, as DNA: TGTGCCAGCAGCTCCCAAACGACAGGGGATTTGACCGCTTTCTTT.

V gene TRBV2 combines with J gene TRBJ2-2; the D gene is possibly TRBD2 (5 bases). Trimming removed 4 bases at V and 8 bases at J, with 8 bases between. Germline lookup yields CDR1 SNHLY and CDR2 FYNNEI. The CDR3 is 12 residues long. This chain's CDR3 is CASSGRKGELFF. For the CDR3, the DNA is TGTGCCAGCAGTGGGAGGAAAGGGGAGCTGTTTTTT.

The chain combines TRBV4-2 with TRBJ1-6, with TRBD1 matching 7 bases. After removal of 4 bases from V and 3 bases from J, the junction contained 3 bases not matched to a gene. Germline assignment: CDR1 LGHNA and CDR2 YNFKEQ. There are 15 residues in the CDR3. The CDR3 region is CASSPRDSYNSPLHF. DNA of the CDR3: TGTGCCAGCAGCCCCCGGGACAGCTATAATTCACCCCTCCACTTT.

The chain has TRBV5-1 and TRBJ1-2; TRBD1 aligns across 8 bases. This CDR3 has 15 residues. Germline CDR1 reads SGHRS; CDR2 reads YFSETQ. V was pared by 4 bases and J by 2 bases, with 7 bases of the junction left unmatched. The DNA of the CDR3 is TGCGCCAGCAGCCCAACAGGGGGAGAGAACTATGGCTACACCTTC. It codes for CASSPTGGENYGYTF.

As to this clone: Other DNA sequences within the sample encode an identical CDR3. The chain carries TRBV18 and TRBJ2-2; a weak D match, TRBD2 (5 bases). V lost 3 bases and J lost 7, with 6 bases in between. The CDR3 has 12 residues. The germline gives CDR1 KGHSH, CDR2 LQKENI. The CDR3 is CASSPGGGELFF. The DNA of the CDR3 is TGTGCCAGCTCACCCGGAGGCGGGGAGCTGTTTTTT.

The chain joins TRBV10-1 to TRBJ2-1; TRBD1 matches at 10 bases. CDR1 and CDR2 (germline): WNHNN, SYGVQD (reference sequence). V was clipped by 9 bases and J by 8 bases; unmatched bases: 7. The CDR3 covers 13 residues. The chain's CDR3 is CARPGQGNHEQFF. CDR3 nucleotides: TGCGCCAGACCGGGACAGGGGAATCATGAGCAGTTCTTC.

This chain connects TRBV19 to TRBJ2-3, with 10 bases identical to TRBD1. CDR1 LNHDA and CDR2 SQIVND come from the germline V gene (reference sequence). CDR3 size: 15 residues. With V trimmed by 8 bases and J by 4 bases, 9 bases remained unmatched. CDR3 DNA sequence: TGTGCCAGTTCCCGGGACAGGGGCTCTTCAGATACGCAGTATTTT. It translates to CASSRDRGSSDTQYF.

The gene calls are TRBV27 and TRBJ1-5, with D unresolved. The V and J ends lost 3 bases and 5 bases respectively, with 11 bases between them. The CDR3 sequence is 14 residues long. In germline, CDR1 is MNHEY, CDR2 SMNVEV (reference sequence). The CDR3 here is CASSFSGLDQPQHF. Written as DNA, the CDR3 is TGTGCCAGCAGTTTCTCGGGGTTGGATCAGCCCCAGCATTTT.

In its sample, this clone was seen a few times. CDR3 DNA: TGTGCCAGCAGTGAAAGTGGCCAGGGGAGTCGGAAACTGTTTTTT. Protein: CASSESGQGSRKLFF. The rearrangement joins TRBV6-1 to TRBJ1-4; possible D gene TRBD1, 6 bases. The ends were cut back, 2 bases at V and 11 bases at J, with 18 bases in the middle. Germline CDR1 MNHNS, CDR2 SASEGT. The CDR3 contains 15 residues.

The V and J genes are TRBV7-9 and TRBJ2-3, with TRBD2 identical over 10 bases. Germline CDR1 and CDR2: SEHNR and FQNEAQ (reference sequence). The V segment lost 3 bases and the J segment 4 bases; nucleotides outside the gene matches: 7. This CDR3 region has 16 residues. The CDR3: CASSFPERGGSDTQYF. The CDR3 DNA sequence: TGTGCCAGCAGCTTCCCCGAGCGGGGGGGCTCAGATACGCAGTATTTT. The full variable domain, with the rest looked up from reference TRBV7-9 and TRBJ2-3, is DTGVSQNPRHKITKRGQNVTFRCDPISEHNRLYWYRQTLGQGPEFLTYFQNEAQLEKSRLLSDRFSAERPKGSFSTLEIQRTEQGDSAMYLCASSFPERGGSDTQYFGPGTRLTVL.

The chain is built from TRBV5-4 and TRBJ1-2; no definite D call. CDR1 SGHNT and CDR2 YYREEE come from the germline V gene (reference sequence). The CDR3 extends over 12 amino acids. V was shortened by 4 bases and J by 4 bases, with 8 bases between the two germline ends. CDR3 DNA sequence: TGTGCCAGCAGCCGGGAAGGCTATGGCTACACCTTC. Translated, it gives CASSREGYGYTF.

The rearrangement joins TRBV9 to TRBJ2-3, with 8 bases matching TRBD2. CDR3 length: 15 amino acids. In germline, CDR1 is SGDLS, CDR2 YYNGEE. The V and J ends lost 0 bases and 5 bases, in that order; junction bases with no gene match: 5. The CDR3 loop reads CASSVELAAGDTQYF. In nucleotides, the CDR3 is TGTGCCAGCAGCGTAGAACTAGCGGCAGGAGATACGCAGTATTTT. Filled out from reference TRBV9 and TRBJ2-3, the complete variable domain reads DSGVTQTPKHLITATGQRVTLRCSPRSGDLSVYWYQQSLDQGLQFLIQYYNGEERAKGNILERFSAQQFPDLHSELNLSSLELGDSALYFCASSVELAAGDTQYFGPGTRLTVL.

This clone occurred once. The chain couples TRBV4-3 to TRBJ1-2; 12 nucleotides match TRBD1. Per germline, CDR1 LGHNA and CDR2 YSLEER. The CDR3 totals 18 residues. The ends lost 1 base at V and 2 bases at J; junction bases unmatched: 8. The CDR3 loop is CASSQGFGTGGSNYGYTF. For the CDR3, the DNA is TGCGCCAGCAGCCAAGGATTCGGGACAGGGGGCTCGAACTATGGCTACACCTTC.

In this sample, this clone turned up once. This CDR3 reads CASRFARGTNEKLFF. Written as DNA, the CDR3 is TGTGCCAGCAGATTTGCCAGGGGAACTAATGAAAAACTGTTTTTT. The chain has TRBV2 and TRBJ1-4; TRBD1 might be the D (6 bases). From germline, CDR1 is SNHLY and CDR2 FYNNEI. V was clipped by 6 bases and J by 1 base, with 12 bases between them. The length of the CDR3 is 15 residues.

As for this clone: This same CDR3 is encoded by further DNA sequences in the sample. The rearrangement uses TRBV6-5 and TRBJ2-1; D not resolved. V lost 4 bases and J lost 4, with 2 bases in between. This CDR3 has 11 amino acids. Germline V gene sequence: CDR1 MNHEY, CDR2 SVGAGI. CDR3 protein: CASSLYNEQFF. The CDR3 DNA follows: TGTGCCAGCAGTTTATACAATGAGCAGTTCTTC.

The chain links TRBV5-1 to TRBJ2-5; perhaps TRBD2 as D (6 bases). CDR1 is SGHRS and CDR2 is YFSETQ in the germline V gene. V lost 5 bases to trimming and J lost 2 bases, with 13 bases between them. The length of the CDR3 is 14 residues. CDR3 loop: CASRPAGSQETQYF. The CDR3 nucleotides read TGCGCCAGCAGGCCGGCGGGGTCTCAAGAGACCCAGTACTTC.

This sequence joins TRBV18 and TRBJ2-7; D is ambiguous. V was shortened by 1 base and J by 6 bases, with 22 bases between the two germline ends. CDR3 size: 17 residues. Looked up from germline, CDR1 is KGHSH and CDR2 is LQKENI. CDR3 in DNA: TGTGCCAGCTCACCACGAGGAGTCGTTGGAGCCACCATCGAGCAGTACTTC. Encoded protein: CASSPRGVVGATIEQYF.

The J gene is TRBJ2-1, the V gene TRBV12-3 or TRBV12-4, with 9 bases fitting TRBD2. CDR3 length: 12 amino acids. V gave up 5 bases and J gave up 15 bases; unmatched junction bases: 8. Here the CDR3 reads CASSAGGPAMFF. CDR3 coding DNA: TGTGCCAGCAGTGCGGGGGGGCCGGCTATGTTCTTC.

The chain is built from TRBV5-1 and TRBJ2-1, with D possibly matching TRBD2 (6 bases). Germline lookup yields CDR1 SGHRS and CDR2 YFSETQ. Trimming left V 3 bases short and J 8 bases short, with 15 bases between. The CDR3 totals 14 residues. The CDR3 here is CASSWTNPSDEQFF. The CDR3 DNA reads as TGCGCCAGCAGCTGGACCAACCCTAGCGATGAGCAGTTCTTC.

This clone appeared a single time. The chain couples TRBV30 to TRBJ1-2, with D unresolved. The CDR3 sequence is 11 residues long. From germline, CDR1 is GTSNPN and CDR2 SVGIG (reference sequence). The V gene lost 3 bases and the J gene lost 7 bases, with 9 bases spanning the gap. CDR3 loop: CAWRYRAGYTF. The CDR3, as DNA: TGTGCCTGGAGGTATCGCGCTGGCTACACCTTC.

The J gene is TRBJ1-2, the V gene TRBV6-1, with 7 bases fitting TRBD1. CDR1 is MNHNS, CDR2 SASEGT, per germline. Germline trimming cut 1 base from V and 5 bases from J; bases unmatched to any gene: 4. The CDR3 consists of 14 residues. CDR3 amino acids: CASSEDRQGYGYTF. The DNA for the CDR3 is TGTGCCAGCAGTGAAGATCGACAGGGATATGGCTACACCTTC.

The chain couples TRBV29-1 to TRBJ2-3, with a weak D call TRBD2 (6 bases). From germline, CDR1 is SQVTM and CDR2 ANQGSEA. The V and J ends lost 4 bases and 1 base respectively, with 15 bases between them. The CDR3 loop spans 15 amino acids. The CDR3 DNA follows: TGCAGCGTTGGACTGATTAGCGGCGGCACAGATACGCAGTATTTT. Residues: CSVGLISGGTDTQYF.

This chain uses TRBV25-1 with TRBJ1-4; 8 bases map to TRBD1. Germline values: CDR1 MGHDK, CDR2 SYGVNS. The CDR3 has 14 amino acids. Trimming cost V 6 bases and J 4 bases; bases outside gene matches: 4. The CDR3 protein is CASRQTGVNEKLFF. The CDR3 DNA follows: TGTGCCAGCAGGCAGACAGGGGTTAATGAAAAACTGTTTTTT.

This chain joins TRBV7-2 and TRBJ2-3; 8 bases line up with TRBD2. Trimming removed 5 bases from V and 2 bases from J; junction bases left unmatched: 6. The CDR3 is made up of 15 amino acids. The germline gives CDR1 SGHTA, CDR2 FQGNSA. The CDR3 DNA reads TGTGCCAGCAGCCCGGTTAGCGGGGACACAGATACGCAGTATTTT. Amino acids: CASSPVSGDTDTQYF.

The chain recombines TRBV30 with TRBJ1-2, with 8 bases fitting TRBD1. The CDR3 sequence is 13 residues long. Trimming removed 5 bases from V and 6 bases from J; junction bases left unmatched: 8. Germline loops: CDR1 GTSNPN, CDR2 SVGIG (reference sequence). In nucleotides, the CDR3 is TGTGCCTGGGGTCTGTTGGGACAGGATGGCTACACCTTC. Translation: CAWGLLGQDGYTF.

This chain connects TRBV2 to TRBJ1-5; 8 bases match TRBD1. This CDR3 comprises 14 residues. The V segment lost 8 bases and the J segment 2 bases; nucleotides outside the gene matches: 5. Germline assignment: CDR1 SNHLY and CDR2 FYNNEI. CDR3 sequence (DNA): TGTGCCAGCGATTCGGACAGGGGCAATCAGCCCCAGCATTTT. It yields the protein CASDSDRGNQPQHF.

V is TRBV7-8 and J is TRBJ2-3; unclear D gene. CDR1 is SGHVS, CDR2 FQNEAQ, per germline. CDR3 length: 15 residues. Trimming stripped 0 bases from V and 3 bases from J, with 10 bases between. Written as DNA, the CDR3 is TGTGCCAGCAGCTTAGCCAGGTTTTCTACAGATACGCAGTATTTT. Residues: CASSLARFSTDTQYF.

CDR3 sequence: CAISSGLEETQYF. Written as DNA, the CDR3 is TGTGCCATCAGTTCGGGACTAGAAGAGACCCAGTACTTC. The V and J genes are TRBV10-3 and TRBJ2-5; 8 bases agree with TRBD2. This CDR3 comprises 13 residues. CDR1 and CDR2 from the germline V gene are ENHRY and SYGVKD. With V trimmed by 5 bases and J by 3 bases, 2 bases remained unmatched.

V gene TRBV15 combines with J gene TRBJ1-2; perhaps TRBD1 as D (5 bases). V lost 0 bases and J lost 6, with 8 bases in between. Germline V gene sequence: CDR1 LNHNV, CDR2 YYDKDF (reference sequence). This CDR3 is 13 amino acids long. CDR3 loop: CATSRDRVDGYTF. The CDR3, as DNA: TGTGCCACCAGCAGAGACAGGGTGGATGGCTACACCTTC.

V gene TRBV10-3 combines with J gene TRBJ2-3; 16 positions match TRBD2. The junction had 6 bases not matched to a gene; V was cut back by 11 bases and J by 1 base. The CDR3 totals 16 residues. In germline, CDR1 is ENHRY, CDR2 SYGVKD. The CDR3 sequence is CAVGTSGGAGTDTQYF. CDR3 bases: TGTGCCGTAGGGACTAGCGGGGGGGCCGGCACAGATACGCAGTATTTT.